These 21 T cell receptor beta chains were sequenced from one sample in a study of OX40 agonist ivuxolimab in advanced cancers. Only in-frame clones appear in the TCRdb table, and some are missing; sequencing was by immunoSEQ multiplex PCR. Of tens of thousands of clones in the sample, approximately 89% were seen once. The sample in question was CD4+ or CD8+ T cells sorted from blood, obtained in a trial of the OX40 agonist ivuxolimab. Source of these receptors: an adult with an advanced solid tumor such as melanoma, head and neck, liver or kidney cancer.

The table lists this clone with a few counts. This chain uses TRBV4-1 with TRBJ1-1; D is unresolved. Germline values: CDR1 MGHRA, CDR2 YSYEKL. Between the trimmed V and J ends, which lost 1 base and 2 bases, there was a span of 11 bases. The CDR3 contains 15 residues. CDR3 bases: TGCGCCAGCAGCCAAGGGGGAGGATATAACACTGAAGCTTTCTTT. This sequence encodes CASSQGGGYNTEAFF.

This sequence joins TRBV27 and TRBJ1-5, with D unresolved. The CDR3 runs 14 residues. Germline loops: CDR1 MNHEY, CDR2 SMNVEV (reference sequence). Trimming cost V 0 bases and J 0 bases, with 3 bases left between them. The CDR3 reads CASSLSISNQPQHF. The CDR3 nucleotides are TGTGCCAGCAGTTTATCGATTAGCAATCAGCCCCAGCATTTT.

This chain links TRBV7-3 with TRBJ1-1, with 10 bases that match TRBD1. This CDR3 region has 18 residues. The J segment lost 4 bases and the V segment lost 5 bases, leaving 16 bases of the junction unmatched. Germline V gene sequence: CDR1 SGHTA, CDR2 FQGTGA. The CDR3 DNA is TGTGCCAGCAGCCCCGGACAGGGGGACGGGACGTGGAGCACTGAAGCTTTCTTT. Encoded protein: CASSPGQGDGTWSTEAFF. The full variable domain, rest sourced from reference TRBV7-3 and TRBJ1-1, is GAGVSQTPSNKVTEKGKYVELRCDPISGHTALYWYRQSLGQGPEFLIYFQGTGAADDSGLPNDRFFAVRPEGSVSTLKIQRTERGDSAVYLCASSPGQGDGTWSTEAFFGQGTRLTVV.

The rearrangement uses TRBV7-2 and TRBJ2-7, with 7 bases identical to TRBD2. The CDR3 is 14 residues long. CDR1 and CDR2 (germline): SGHTA, FQGNSA. The ends lost 4 bases at V and 2 bases at J; junction bases unmatched: 5. The CDR3 region is CASSWERGAYEQYF. CDR3 in DNA: TGTGCCAGCAGCTGGGAGCGGGGAGCCTACGAGCAGTACTTC. The full variable domain, in which reference TRBV7-2 and TRBJ2-7 provide the parts outside the CDR3, is GAGVSQSPSNKVTEKGKDVELRCDPISGHTALYWYRQSLGQGLEFLIYFQGNSAPDKSGLPSDRFSAERTGGSVSTLTIQRTQQEDSAVYLCASSWERGAYEQYFGPGTRLTVT.

The chain carries TRBV19 and TRBJ2-7, with 9 bases fitting TRBD1. J was trimmed by 6 bases and V by 0 bases; bases with no gene match: 6. The germline V gene encodes CDR1 LNHDA and CDR2 SQIVND (reference sequence). This CDR3 has 15 amino acids. The CDR3 DNA follows: TGTGCCAGTAGTATAGAAGGGACAGGGTCGTCCGAGCAGTACTTC. Translation: CASSIEGTGSSEQYF.

The genes are TRBV27 and TRBJ1-2; D gene unclear. The V end lost 5 bases, the J end lost 2 bases, and 12 bases lay between the germline ends. The CDR3 length is 14 residues. In germline, CDR1 is MNHEY, CDR2 SMNVEV (reference sequence). The CDR3 loop reads CASSPGGSNYGYTF. CDR3 DNA sequence: TGTGCCAGCAGTCCCGGAGGTAGCAACTATGGCTACACCTTC.

The V call is TRBV9, the J call TRBJ2-5; D is possibly TRBD2 (5 bases). The CDR3 is made up of 14 amino acids. Germline V gene sequence: CDR1 SGDLS, CDR2 YYNGEE. Trimming shortened V by 3 bases and J by 5 bases, and 14 bases separated the two germline ends. CDR3 residues: CASSADAGRETQYF. The CDR3 coding sequence is TGTGCCAGCAGCGCTGACGCGGGTAGGGAGACCCAGTACTTC. The full variable domain, with the rest looked up from reference TRBV9 and TRBJ2-5, is DSGVTQTPKHLITATGQRVTLRCSPRSGDLSVYWYQQSLDQGLQFLIQYYNGEERAKGNILERFSAQQFPDLHSELNLSSLELGDSALYFCASSADAGRETQYFGPGTRLLVL.

Concerning this clone itself: At the DNA level, this CDR3 is encoded by other sequences in the same sample as well. The chain carries TRBV7-9 and TRBJ1-2, with a weak D call TRBD1 (5 bases). The CDR3 runs to 13 residues. CDR1 is SEHNR, CDR2 FQNEAQ, per germline (reference sequence). V lost 1 base, J lost 8 bases, and 11 bases lay in between. The CDR3 sequence is CASSLGGPGGYTF. CDR3 coding DNA: TGTGCCAGCAGCTTAGGGGGCCCCGGGGGCTACACCTTC.

The CDR3 DNA follows: TGTGCCAGCAGCTTACGGGACAGGGTCTACGAGCAGTACTTC. As protein: CASSLRDRVYEQYF. The chain joins TRBV13 to TRBJ2-7; 9 bases are a match to TRBD1. CDR3 size: 14 residues. V gave up 2 bases and J gave up 3 bases; unmatched junction bases: 2. The V gene's germline CDR1 is PRHDT and CDR2 FYEKMQ (reference sequence).

V usage is TRBV7-9 and J usage is TRBJ2-1; no definite D call. There are 16 residues in the CDR3. The V end lost 5 bases, the J end lost 4 bases, and 18 bases lay between the germline ends. Germline values: CDR1 SEHNR, CDR2 FQNEAQ (reference sequence). As DNA, the CDR3 is TGTGCCAGCAGCCCGCTGCGAACCTATGGTTACAATGAGCAGTTCTTC. As protein: CASSPLRTYGYNEQFF.

The chain has TRBV28 and TRBJ2-2, with TRBD2 as a possible D gene (6 bases). V lost 6 bases and J 4 bases, leaving 21 bases between the germline ends. In germline, CDR1 is MDHEN, CDR2 SYDVKM. The CDR3 is made up of 17 amino acids. The CDR3 nucleotides are TGTGCCAGCAGCCTAGGGCTTTGGGACTCGAGCACCGGGGAGCTGTTTTTT. Encoded protein: CASSLGLWDSSTGELFF.

V usage is TRBV5-4 and J usage is TRBJ2-5, with 7 bases matching TRBD2. The germline V gene has CDR1 SGHNT and CDR2 YYREEE (reference sequence). This CDR3 spans 16 amino acids. V lost 4 bases to trimming and J lost 3 bases; unmatched junction nucleotides: 12. The CDR3 region has the DNA TGTGCCAGCAGCCCTTTTCGACTAGCATGGGAAGAGACCCAGTACTTC. Translation gives CASSPFRLAWEETQYF.

This clone was observed a few times. The chain employs TRBV7-9 and TRBJ1-2, with D unclear. CDR3 length: 13 amino acids. Germline-derived CDR1 and CDR2 are SEHNR and FQNEAQ (reference sequence). V was shortened by 0 bases and J by 8 bases, with 10 bases between the two germline ends. CDR3 sequence (DNA): TGTGCCAGCAGCTTAGCTTCTGGGTACGGCTACACCTTC. Translation gives CASSLASGYGYTF.

V usage is TRBV5-1 and J usage is TRBJ2-7, with D perhaps TRBD1 (6 bases). The V gene lost 2 bases and the J gene lost 2 bases, with 14 bases spanning the gap. Germline loops: CDR1 SGHRS, CDR2 YFSETQ. The length of the CDR3 is 15 residues. The CDR3, as DNA: TGCGCCAGCAGCTTCTCGAACAGGGCAACCTACGAGCAGTACTTC. Protein: CASSFSNRATYEQYF. The full variable domain, with the rest looked up from reference TRBV5-1 and TRBJ2-7, is KAGVTQTPRYLIKTRGQQVTLSCSPISGHRSVSWYQQTPGQGLQFLFEYFSETQRNKGNFPGRFSGRQFSNSRSEMNVSTLELGDSALYLCASSFSNRATYEQYFGPGTRLTVT.

J is TRBJ2-1 and V is TRBV19; TRBD1 aligns across 7 bases. The germline V gene encodes CDR1 LNHDA and CDR2 SQIVND (reference sequence). After removal of 6 bases from V and 2 bases from J, the junction contained 4 bases not matched to a gene. The CDR3 consists of 14 residues. CDR3 residues: CASSRQGPYNEQFF. CDR3 in DNA: TGTGCCAGTAGCAGACAGGGTCCCTACAATGAGCAGTTCTTC.

The chain employs TRBV28 and TRBJ2-2, with 9 bases fitting TRBD2. The V gene end was trimmed by 4 bases and the J gene end by 0 bases; junction bases not matched to a gene: 9. The germline V gene has CDR1 MDHEN and CDR2 SYDVKM. CDR3 length: 18 residues. CDR3 sequence (DNA): TGTGCCAGCAGTTCTTACCCTAGCGGGAAAACGAACACCGGGGAGCTGTTTTTT. Its translation: CASSSYPSGKTNTGELFF.

A single count supports this clone. J is TRBJ2-3 and V is TRBV19, with 7 bases lining up with TRBD1. CDR1 and CDR2 (germline): LNHDA, SQIVND (reference sequence). This CDR3 has 16 residues. V lost 0 bases and J lost 0; bases outside the gene matches: 3. CDR3 in DNA: TGTGCCAGTAGTATAGACTCGGGACAGAGCACAGATACGCAGTATTTT. Protein: CASSIDSGQSTDTQYF.

The chain uses TRBV10-2 and TRBJ2-5, with 16 bases matching TRBD2. The CDR3 has 17 amino acids. CDR1 and CDR2 (germline): WSHSY, SAAADI. The V and J ends lost 6 bases and 5 bases, in that order; junction bases with no gene match: 9. In nucleotides, the CDR3 is TGCGCCAGCAGAACAGGGACTAGCGGGAGGGCCTGGGAGACCCAGTACTTC. Amino acid sequence: CASRTGTSGRAWETQYF.

The V and J genes are TRBV18 and TRBJ2-2, with no clear D. CDR1 KGHSH and CDR2 LQKENI come from the germline V gene. There are 12 residues in the CDR3. Trimming shortened V by 6 bases and J by 5 bases, and 7 bases separated the two germline ends. The DNA of the CDR3 is TGTGCCAGCTCCCCAGAAACCGGGGAGCTGTTTTTT. Translation gives CASSPETGELFF.

The rearrangement joins TRBV19 to TRBJ1-2, with D perhaps TRBD1 (6 bases). V was clipped by 8 bases and J by 7 bases, with 17 bases between them. CDR1 and CDR2 from the germline V gene are LNHDA and SQIVND (reference sequence). The CDR3 extends over 13 amino acids. This CDR3 is CASGLIGGGGYTF. The CDR3 nucleotides are TGTGCCAGTGGCTTGATCGGGGGCGGTGGCTACACCTTC.

The gene calls are TRBV9 and TRBJ1-5; no firm D call. CDR3 length: 15 residues. From germline, CDR1 is SGDLS and CDR2 YYNGEE. V was shortened by 3 bases and J by 2 bases, with 12 bases between the two germline ends. The CDR3 DNA follows: TGTGCCAGCAGCGAGGGCGGTGGGGGCAATCAGCCCCAGCATTTT. Translating it yields CASSEGGGGNQPQHF. The whole variable domain, filled in from reference TRBV9 and TRBJ1-5, reads DSGVTQTPKHLITATGQRVTLRCSPRSGDLSVYWYQQSLDQGLQFLIQYYNGEERAKGNILERFSAQQFPDLHSELNLSSLELGDSALYFCASSEGGGGNQPQHFGDGTRLSIL.